This T cell receptor beta chain was observed in a study of cytomegalovirus exposure and HLA in healthy donors (dated by TCRdb to 2017 to 2019). Regarding the complete study: An earlier analysis of about 560 of the donors reported approximately 280 Gb of sequence data and about 120 million unique TCR beta sequences obtained from roughly 170 million T cells. Of the 398 genotyped donors, 65% to 90% were placed in the genetic ancestry cluster associated with self-reported Caucasian donors. A separate validation cohort of approximately 120 different subjects was used in addition to the approximately 640-subject first cohort. The study used immunosequencing to profile the T cell repertoires of hundreds of subjects and linked those repertoires to cytomegalovirus serostatus. The study was designed to test whether signatures of past pathogen exposure could be identified by cataloging public T cell receptors. In a later genetic analysis, genome-wide SNP genotypes for about three fifths of the roughly 670 donors were used, and that subset was treated as a discovery cohort. All discovery cohort repertoires had been generated using a single sequencing platform. The later analysis used no new phenotypic data to find candidate immune exposures, relying instead on TCR beta sequences and their occurrence across donors. On average, roughly 240,000 unique TCR beta nucleotide sequences were sequenced per donor among about 400 genotyped donors of the cohort, with roughly 19% of those sequences being non-productive. Donor age, sex, ethnicity and CMV serostatus were compiled together with the repertoire data. An earlier analysis of 587 of the donors applied high-throughput TCR beta sequencing to assess whether each TCR beta V gene segment acted as functional or pseudogenic. Because of strong linkage in the cohort, roughly five DR-DQ haplotypes were treated as single units for association and clustering. HLA typing covered class I and class II loci at four-digit resolution. High-throughput TCR immunosequencing, statistical association of individual TCRs with disease status, and machine learning were combined to predict cytomegalovirus infection status. The number of donors typed differed by locus, with 629-630 for A, B, C, DRB1 and DQB1, around 500 for DQA1, under 610 for DPA1, and some 450 for DPB1. Roughly 300 gigabases of sequencing data and about 92 million unique TCR sequences made up an early release that covered about 640 HLA-typed donors. To study patterns of TCR occurrence, a later analysis re-analyzed previously published TCR beta repertoires from under 750 donors and added high-resolution HLA genotyping.

Of note for this clone: The clone's antigen remains unknown.

In total, fewer than 750 healthy bone marrow donors made up the cohort. All cohort members were sampled while nominally healthy, although unrecorded immune exposures were likely present. The donor tested CMV seronegative and was one of the 352 seronegative cohort members. Every donor gave a peripheral blood sample, and the peripheral blood mononuclear cells from that sample were used for TCR beta sequencing. The Qiagen DNeasy Blood Extraction Kit was used to extract genomic DNA from the blood cell samples. General study outcomes and caveats: Only TCR beta chains were sequenced in this cohort, and the absence of alpha or paired-chain data limited detectable features. Three of the identified cytomegalovirus-associated TCR beta chains were confirmed in vitro to be specific for cytomegalovirus antigens. The 87-base-pair reads could not distinguish some IMGT-functional V segments, including TRBV6-2 and TRBV6-3, so those segments were excluded. Across donors, most TCR sequences were observed very rarely, whereas some public TCRs were present in many individuals. Because HLA typing was unavailable for some donors at each locus, only the typed subset was used in association tests. An association between a missense DCLRE1C variant and V-gene and J-gene trimming of TCR beta chains was found in a later genetic analysis and replicated in an independent cohort. Correlated functional status among segregating V segments might be attributable to linkage disequilibrium, but an unknown experimental factor could not be ruled out. When HLA alleles, especially DR and DQ, strongly co-occurred, TCR associations were difficult to assign to individual alleles. Immune exposure information for the cohort was limited to CMV serostatus. In a later analysis, HLA-associated TCR beta chains were found to be more clonally expanded and to have lower generation probabilities than equally common non-associated chains. A total of around 150 TCR beta chains were listed by the study as associated with cytomegalovirus. A further reported finding was that TCR beta sequences accurately predicted the HLA-A and HLA-B alleles for most subjects in the first cohort. A later analysis associated 16,951 TCR beta sequences with specific HLA alleles at a false discovery rate of 0.05. Several of the top co-occurrence clusters appeared to be linked to parvovirus B19, influenza, CMV and Epstein-Barr virus, according to a later analysis. A cluster of highly shared sequence variants was judged likely to be a technical artifact of the sequencing pipeline. According to a later analysis, TCR association rates differed among HLA loci, with DRB1 alleles showing the most associated TCRs and HLA-C alleles showing the fewest. The authors suggested that the approach could potentially be generalized to other disease states and immunological phenotypes. Because counts were too low, roughly 17 rarely observed V segments, including chromosome 9 orphons, were left out of the earlier analysis of about 620 of the donors. Compared with the 666-donor mean, donors in an Asian-associated ancestry cluster had fewer N-insertions in productive TCRs, according to a later genetic analysis. In both the original and validation cohorts, the classifier was reported to diagnose cytomegalovirus status with high specificity and sensitivity. According to a later analysis, most CMV-associated TCR beta chains appeared to be HLA-restricted, and the HLA associations seemed to be driven largely by CMV exposure. An earlier analysis of 587 of the donors showed that most TCR beta V segments appeared in productive rearrangements either about 90% or about 30% of the time, which broadly matched IMGT annotations. Roughly uniform sequencing depth across donors was assumed in presence/absence analyses, although this assumption may not hold.

The method was the immunoSEQ multiplex PCR assay. For the multiplex PCR, a mixture combining 60 forward primers for TCR Vbeta segments and 13 reverse primers for TCR Jbeta segments was used. A multiplex PCR assay on genomic DNA amplified the CDR3 region of rearranged TCR beta genes. Amplified TCR beta libraries were sequenced as 87-base-pair reads on the Illumina HiSeq System. In the original analysis: A later analysis tallied roughly 80 million unique TCR beta chains across the 700 or so repertoires, and roughly 11 million of those chains were shared by two or more donors. A nearest-neighbor algorithm error-corrected the raw reads and collapsed the reads into unique sequences, merging closely related sequences to remove PCR and sequencing errors. CDR3 sequences were aligned to IMGT reference sequences to assign V, D and J gene segments. For a sequence to be retained, a match of at least six nucleotides to both a V gene segment and a J gene segment was required. A rearrangement counted as productive if the CDR3 had no stop codons and remained in frame with V and J, and every other rearrangement counted as non-productive. CDR3 was defined by IMGT convention, running from the second conserved V-encoded cysteine to the conserved J-encoded phenylalanine. The earlier analysis of 587 of the donors excluded sequences that lacked an unambiguous match to a single V gene segment. In an earlier analysis of some 590 of the donors, a V segment was called functional when productive rearrangements were above 56.7%, and segregating when the standard deviation between donors exceeded 5%. A statistical classification framework was built to diagnose cytomegalovirus status from the catalog of TCR beta chain sequences. A later analysis assigned V and J genes by comparing TCR nucleotide sequences with IMGT/GENE-DB human TR gene sequences. In a later analysis, CDR3 sequences and most-parsimonious VDJ recombination scenarios were assigned using the TCRdist pipeline. In a later analysis, each TCR beta chain was defined by its CDR3 amino acid sequence together with its V-gene family, and reads without a unique V-gene family were excluded. To address suspected cross-contamination and a sequencing artifact, a later analysis removed over 500 highly shared, low-generation-probability nucleotide sequences. In a later analysis, a clonal expansion index was calculated for each public chain from normalized within-repertoire ranks of inferred template counts. In a later analysis, generation probabilities were computed with a VDJ recombination model fitted to out-of-frame rearrangements, and the resulting probabilities were checked against IGoR. In a later analysis, hypergeometric tests were used to score TCR-TCR, TCR-HLA and TCR-CMV co-occurrence, with a repertoire-size bias correction applied to TCR pairs. In a later analysis, false discovery rates were estimated by permuting HLA or CMV assignments 20 times. In a later analysis, co-occurring TCRs were grouped using DBSCAN, with TCRdist sequence similarity added in when clustering inside HLA-allele-positive subsets. Co-occurrence clustering excluded repertoires with fewer than 30,000 or more than 120,000 public chains, plus five with anomalous nucleotide sharing. The table was pulled from immuneACCESS by TCRdb, which kept in-frame rearrangements only. Such tables lose some clones; where checked, under half of the loss comes from unresolved V genes, and the rest has no known cause. V, J and clone size derive from that table, while D and trimming were established from the DNA sequence. This sample's table lists tens of thousands of clones. The ten largest clonotypes hold 2.1% of the sample.

From the cysteine up to the phenylalanine, the CDR3 has a length of 16 residues. Of the read, only the CDR3 DNA is kept; its 48 bases are in frame from base 1. The V end loses 0 bases and the J end loses 3 bases, and a stretch of 12 bases separates them. According to the germline V gene, CDR1 reads KGHSH and CDR2 reads LQKENI. Sequenced input: PBMCs. The chain is assembled from TRBV18 and TRBJ2-1; 7 matching bases give a weak D call of TRBD2. The source of this sequence is a young woman in good health and CMV-seronegative. The CDR3 sequence is CASSPPGGGIYNEQFF. The DNA sequence is as follows: TGTGCCAGCTCACCACCGGGAGGGGGGATCTACAATGAGCAGTTCTTC.